Listed here are 15 T cell receptor beta chains from one sample, sequenced in a study of post-analysis software for immune sequencing data. General study findings and limits: When patients were compared with controls, a handful of TRBV segments were more frequent, TRBV5-6, TRBV5-1 and TRBV20-1 among them.

Each TCR beta cDNA library carried unique molecular identifiers. TCRdb recomputed calls from the PCR reads with MiXCR, one row per CDR3 protein. The table records under 900,000 distinct CDR3 sequences, 53% of them present only once. Antigen specificity for these receptors is unknown. Source material: blood. All receptors derive from a girl between 10 and 17 years old with multiple sclerosis.

This chain links TRBV28 with TRBJ2-6, with D perhaps TRBD1 (6 bases). The CDR3 covers 17 residues. CDR1 and CDR2 from the germline V gene are MDHEN and SYDVKM. The ends were cut back, 6 bases at V and 1 base at J, with 16 bases in the middle. CDR3 sequence reads: CASSAYRVLSGANVLTF. CDR3 nucleotide sequence: TGTGCCAGCAGCGCATACAGGGTTCTGTCTGGGGCCAACGTCCTGACTTTC.

The V gene is TRBV18, the J gene TRBJ1-2; weak D call: TRBD1 (6 bases). The V end lost 3 bases, the J end lost 2 bases, and 10 bases lay between the germline ends. The V gene's germline CDR1 is KGHSH and CDR2 LQKENI. This CDR3 region has 14 residues. As DNA, the CDR3 is TGTGCCAGCTCACCTATTGACAGGAACTATGGCTACACCTTC. Amino acid sequence: CASSPIDRNYGYTF.

There are a few counts of this clonotype. The chain carries TRBV5-5 and TRBJ1-1; TRBD1 agrees at 10 bases. The germline V gene encodes CDR1 SGHKS and CDR2 YYEKEE (reference sequence). The V gene end was trimmed by 0 bases and the J gene end by 5 bases; junction bases not matched to a gene: 7. The CDR3 has 16 residues. The CDR3 DNA reads TGTGCCAGCAGCTTGGCGATGACAGGGGGCAGAACTGAAGCTTTCTTT. Its protein is CASSLAMTGGRTEAFF.

The chain carries TRBV20-1 and TRBJ2-5; 9 bases are a match to TRBD1. The DNA matches TRBJ2-4 better at its end, which makes the J call doubtful. This CDR3 is 14 amino acids long. The V gene's germline CDR1 is DFQATT and CDR2 SNEGSKA (reference sequence). CDR3 sequence: CSASGTGGENIQYF. The CDR3 DNA follows: TGCAGTGCTAGCGGAACAGGGGGCGAAAACATTCAGTACTTC.

The chain combines TRBV29-1 with TRBJ1-1; D unclear. V was clipped by 5 bases and J by 1 base, with 5 bases between them. This CDR3 spans 11 amino acids. Looked up from germline, CDR1 is SQVTM and CDR2 is ANQGSEA. The chain's CDR3 is CSVQPNTEAFF. As DNA, the CDR3 is TGCAGCGTTCAGCCGAACACTGAAGCTTTCTTT.

The chain joins TRBV5-1 to TRBJ2-5; D is ambiguous. The V gene's germline CDR1 is SGHRS and CDR2 YFSETQ. CDR3 length: 13 residues. V dropped 2 bases and J dropped 3 bases, with 8 bases sitting between them. In DNA, the CDR3 is TGCGCCAGCAGCTTTGAAAGAAAAGAGACCCAGTACTTC. This codes for CASSFERKETQYF.

This clonotype was seen a few times. J is TRBJ2-1 and V is TRBV5-1, with TRBD1 matching 8 bases. From germline, CDR1 is SGHRS and CDR2 YFSETQ. J gave up 4 bases and V 5 bases, and 5 bases lay outside the gene matches. There are 14 residues in the CDR3. The CDR3 protein is CASSGQGVYNEQFF. The CDR3 nucleotides read TGCGCCAGCAGTGGACAGGGAGTTTACAATGAGCAGTTCTTC. Together with reference TRBV5-1 and TRBJ2-1, the CDR3 gives the full variable domain: KAGVTQTPRYLIKTRGQQVTLSCSPISGHRSVSWYQQTPGQGLQFLFEYFSETQRNKGNFPGRFSGRQFSNSRSEMNVSTLELGDSALYLCASSGQGVYNEQFFGPGTRLTVL.

This clonotype has more than one count but fewer than ten. The V call is TRBV25-1, the J call TRBJ2-7; 8 bases align to TRBD1. The CDR3 is 16 residues long. Germline values: CDR1 MGHDK, CDR2 SYGVNS. The J segment lost 6 bases and the V segment lost 3 bases, leaving 13 bases of the junction unmatched. CDR3 amino acids: CASSDPGQGALREQYF. The CDR3 DNA reads as TGTGCCAGCAGTGATCCCGGGCAGGGGGCATTACGCGAGCAGTACTTC.

V is TRBV15 and J is TRBJ2-5; 8 bases align to TRBD2. V trimming: 3 bases; J trimming: 2 bases; junction bases outside the gene matches: 5. Germline V gene lookup returns CDR1 LNHNV and CDR2 YYDKDF (reference sequence). This CDR3 spans 15 amino acids. CDR3 DNA sequence: TGTGCCACCAGCAGCCGCGGGGGGTATCAAGAGACCCAGTACTTC. It yields the protein CATSSRGGYQETQYF.

This clonotype appeared a few times. Germline is not matched at one junction end, which may reflect a read error. V is TRBV9 and J is TRBJ2-5; 9 bases map to TRBD1. Germline-derived CDR1 and CDR2 are SGDLS and YYNGEE. This CDR3 spans 15 amino acids. CDR3 amino acids: CASSGGTGTGETQYF. CDR3 coding DNA: TGTGCTAGCAGCGGAGGGACAGGGACGGGGGAGACCCAGTACTTC.

The V and J genes are TRBV27 and TRBJ2-1; no clear D. The J call may be mistaken, given a closer DNA end match to TRBJ2-7. Per the germline V gene, CDR1 is MNHEY and CDR2 is SMNVEV (reference sequence). This CDR3 contains 14 residues. The CDR3 DNA follows: TGTGCCAGCAGTTCCTCGCCCTTAAGTGGCGAGCAGTACTTC. Its protein is CASSSSPLSGEQYF.

The chain links TRBV2 to TRBJ1-4; D is perhaps TRBD1 (6 bases). The CDR3 runs to 15 residues. V dropped 7 bases and J dropped 8 bases, with 20 bases sitting between them. Germline-derived CDR1 and CDR2 are SNHLY and FYNNEI. The CDR3 region has the DNA TGTGCCAGCAACCCCGACAGGACGTCAGGGGAAAAACTGTTTTTT. This gives the protein CASNPDRTSGEKLFF.

This rearrangement joins TRBV5-6 to TRBJ2-7; D is possibly TRBD1 (5 bases). Between the trimmed V and J ends, which lost 4 bases and 2 bases, there was a span of 13 bases. Germline V lookup: CDR1 SGHDT, CDR2 YYEEEE. The CDR3 is made up of 14 amino acids. CDR3 sequence: CASSVSPGPYEQYF. CDR3 in DNA: TGTGCCAGCAGCGTATCTCCAGGGCCCTACGAGCAGTACTTC.

This chain uses TRBV3-1 with TRBJ2-7; D gene uncertain. CDR1 LGHDT and CDR2 YNNKEL come from the germline V gene (reference sequence). The CDR3 is 13 residues long. The V end lost 4 bases, the J end lost 3 bases, and 10 bases lay between the germline ends. CDR3 sequence: CASSRSDNYEQYF. CDR3 DNA: TGTGCCAGCAGCCGGTCAGACAACTACGAGCAGTACTTC.

V usage is TRBV5-1 and J usage is TRBJ2-4; 14 bases map to TRBD2. TRBJ2-7 matches the DNA end more closely, so the J call is doubtful. The CDR3 has 18 residues. Germline CDR1 and CDR2: SGHRS and YFSETQ. The CDR3 loop is CASSPRTGGLAGVYEQYF. CDR3 in DNA: TGCGCCAGCAGCCCTCGGACAGGGGGACTAGCGGGAGTCTACGAGCAGTACTTC.